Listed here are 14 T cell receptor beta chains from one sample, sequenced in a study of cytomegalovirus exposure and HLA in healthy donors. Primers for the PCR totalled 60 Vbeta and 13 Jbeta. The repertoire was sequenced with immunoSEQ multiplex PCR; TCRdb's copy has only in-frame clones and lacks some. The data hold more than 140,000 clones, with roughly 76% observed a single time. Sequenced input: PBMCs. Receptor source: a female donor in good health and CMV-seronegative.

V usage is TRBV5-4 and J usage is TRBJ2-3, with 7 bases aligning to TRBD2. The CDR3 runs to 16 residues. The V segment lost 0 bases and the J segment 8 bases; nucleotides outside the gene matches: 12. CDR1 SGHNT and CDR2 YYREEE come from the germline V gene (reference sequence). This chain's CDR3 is CASSLGASGPGGTQYF. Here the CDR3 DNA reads TGTGCCAGCAGCTTGGGGGCTAGCGGCCCCGGGGGTACGCAGTATTTT.

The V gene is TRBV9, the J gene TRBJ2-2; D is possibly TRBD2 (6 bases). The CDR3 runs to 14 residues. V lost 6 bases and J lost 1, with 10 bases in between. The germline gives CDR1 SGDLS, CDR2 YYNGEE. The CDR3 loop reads CASTGGGNTGELFF. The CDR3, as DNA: TGTGCCAGCACCGGGGGAGGGAACACCGGGGAGCTGTTTTTT.

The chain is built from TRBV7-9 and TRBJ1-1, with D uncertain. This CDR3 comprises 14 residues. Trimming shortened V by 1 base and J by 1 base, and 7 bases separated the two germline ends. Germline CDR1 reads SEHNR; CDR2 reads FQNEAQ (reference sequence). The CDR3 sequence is CASSLDSGNTEAFF. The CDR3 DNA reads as TGTGCCAGCAGCTTAGATTCCGGGAACACTGAAGCTTTCTTT. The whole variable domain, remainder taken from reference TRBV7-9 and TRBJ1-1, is DTGVSQNPRHKITKRGQNVTFRCDPISEHNRLYWYRQTLGQGPEFLTYFQNEAQLEKSRLLSDRFSAERPKGSFSTLEIQRTEQGDSAMYLCASSLDSGNTEAFFGQGTRLTVV.

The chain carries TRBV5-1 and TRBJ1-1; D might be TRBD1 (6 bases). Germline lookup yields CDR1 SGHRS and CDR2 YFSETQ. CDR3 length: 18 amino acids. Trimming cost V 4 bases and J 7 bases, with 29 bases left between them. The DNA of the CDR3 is TGCGCCAGCAGCGTAGGTGGGGGCAGACCACCTAACCCTGGTGAAGCTTTCTTT. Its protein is CASSVGGGRPPNPGEAFF.

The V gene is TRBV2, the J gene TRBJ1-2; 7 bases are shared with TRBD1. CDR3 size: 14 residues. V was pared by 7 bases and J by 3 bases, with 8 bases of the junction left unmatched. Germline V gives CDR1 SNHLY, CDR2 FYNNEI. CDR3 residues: CASTGDSRYYGYTF. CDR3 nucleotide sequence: TGTGCCAGCACCGGGGACAGCAGATACTATGGCTACACCTTC.

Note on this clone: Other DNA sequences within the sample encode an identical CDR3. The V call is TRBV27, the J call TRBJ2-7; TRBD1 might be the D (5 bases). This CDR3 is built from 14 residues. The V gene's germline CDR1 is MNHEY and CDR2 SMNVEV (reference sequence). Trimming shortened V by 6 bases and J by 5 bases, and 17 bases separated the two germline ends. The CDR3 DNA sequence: TGTGCCAGCAGCCTTTTGGACATAGCCGACGAGCAGTACTTC. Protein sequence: CASSLLDIADEQYF.

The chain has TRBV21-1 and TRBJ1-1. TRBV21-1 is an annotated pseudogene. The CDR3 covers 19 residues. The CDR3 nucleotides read TGTGCCAGCAGCAAATATGGGGGGCGGGGGACCCTAAGGGTGACTGAAGCTTTCTTT. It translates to CASSKYGGRGTLRVTEAFF.

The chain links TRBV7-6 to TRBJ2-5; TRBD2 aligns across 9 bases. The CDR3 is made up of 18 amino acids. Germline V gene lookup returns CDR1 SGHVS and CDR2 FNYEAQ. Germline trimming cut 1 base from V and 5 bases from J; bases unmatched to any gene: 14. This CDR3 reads CASSLGSERGAVGETQYF. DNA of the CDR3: TGTGCCAGCAGCTTAGGGTCTGAGCGGGGGGCTGTCGGTGAGACCCAGTACTTC.

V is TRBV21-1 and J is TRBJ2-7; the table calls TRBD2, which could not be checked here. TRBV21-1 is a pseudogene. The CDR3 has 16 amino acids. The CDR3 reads CASSKWRVQGFPEQYF. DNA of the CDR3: TGTGCCAGCAGCAAATGGAGGGTCCAAGGATTCCCCGAGCAGTACTTC.

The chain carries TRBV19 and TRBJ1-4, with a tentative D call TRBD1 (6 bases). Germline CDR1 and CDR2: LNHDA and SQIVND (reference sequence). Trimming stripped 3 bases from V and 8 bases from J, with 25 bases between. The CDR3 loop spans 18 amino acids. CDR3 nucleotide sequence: TGTGCCAGTAGTATGGCCTCGGGGGCGAGGGGGAGGGGAGAAAAACTGTTTTTT. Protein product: CASSMASGARGRGEKLFF.

CDR3 sequence (DNA): TGCGCCAGCGCCCCCGGGACAGGGGGTTTAGATACGCAGTATTTT. Its translation: CASAPGTGGLDTQYF. The chain has TRBV5-1 and TRBJ2-3; 11 bases map to TRBD1. The CDR3 runs to 15 residues. Germline V gene lookup returns CDR1 SGHRS and CDR2 YFSETQ. V lost 7 bases and J lost 5; bases outside the gene matches: 9.

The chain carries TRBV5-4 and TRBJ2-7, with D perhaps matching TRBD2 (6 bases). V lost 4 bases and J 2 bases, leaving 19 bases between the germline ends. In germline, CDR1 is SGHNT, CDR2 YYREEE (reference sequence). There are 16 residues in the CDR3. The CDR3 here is CASSPIEGRGTYEQYF. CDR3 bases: TGTGCCAGCAGCCCCATTGAGGGGCGCGGGACCTACGAGCAGTACTTC.

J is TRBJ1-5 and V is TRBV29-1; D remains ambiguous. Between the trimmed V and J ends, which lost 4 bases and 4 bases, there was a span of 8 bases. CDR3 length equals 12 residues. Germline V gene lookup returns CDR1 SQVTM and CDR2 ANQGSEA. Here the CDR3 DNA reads TGCAGCGTTGGGGCACAAAATCAGCCCCAGCATTTT. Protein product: CSVGAQNQPQHF.

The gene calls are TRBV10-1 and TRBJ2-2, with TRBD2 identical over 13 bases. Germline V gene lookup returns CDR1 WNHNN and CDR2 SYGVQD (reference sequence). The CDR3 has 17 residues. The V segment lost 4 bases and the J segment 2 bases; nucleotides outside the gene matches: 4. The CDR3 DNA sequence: TGCGCCAGCAGTGGACTAGCGGGGGGAAAAAACACCGGGGAGCTGTTTTTT. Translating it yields CASSGLAGGKNTGELFF.